Below are 3 T cell receptor beta chains sequenced from a single sample in a study of cytomegalovirus exposure and HLA in healthy donors. Both 60 Vbeta primers and 13 Jbeta primers went into the PCR. Produced via immunoSEQ multiplex PCR; TCRdb's table is partial and in-frame only. The profile shows 150,000 to 200,000 clones, around 80% of them singletons. Sequencing used PBMCs. All receptors derive from a woman in her forties or fifties in good health and CMV-seropositive.

V gene TRBV27 combines with J gene TRBJ1-2; 7 bases match TRBD1. The CDR3 contains 17 residues. Germline V gene data show CDR1 as MNHEY and CDR2 as SMNVEV (reference sequence). The V gene end was trimmed by 6 bases and the J gene end by 0 bases; junction bases not matched to a gene: 13. CDR3 protein: CASRDSEKGASNYGYTF. In nucleotides, the CDR3 is TGTGCCAGCAGGGATTCCGAGAAGGGGGCTTCTAACTATGGCTACACCTTC.

This chain joins TRBV2 and TRBJ2-5, with D maybe TRBD2 (5 bases). CDR3 size: 16 residues. CDR1 and CDR2 (germline): SNHLY, FYNNEI. The ends were cut back, 1 base at V and 2 bases at J, with 14 bases in the middle. The CDR3 DNA reads TGTGCCAGCAGTGAAGTCGGGCTAGCTCTACAAGAGACCCAGTACTTC. Its protein product is CASSEVGLALQETQYF. Drawing the rest from reference TRBV2 and TRBJ2-5, the complete variable domain is EPEVTQTPSHQVTQMGQEVILRCVPISNHLYFYWYRQILGQKVEFLVSFYNNEISEKSEIFDDQFSVERPDGSNFTLKIRSTKLEDSAMYFCASSEVGLALQETQYFGPGTRLLVL.

This clone has only one observation. This sequence joins TRBV14 and TRBJ1-1, with D hard to call. The CDR3 runs 14 residues. The germline gives CDR1 SGHDN, CDR2 FVKESK. Trimming took off 1 base at V and 1 base at J, with 7 bases between the two ends. CDR3 in amino acids: CASSQGPRNTEAFF. The CDR3 DNA reads as TGTGCCAGCAGCCAAGGGCCAAGGAACACTGAAGCTTTCTTT. The full variable domain, completed using reference TRBV14 and TRBJ1-1, is EAGVTQFPSHSVIEKGQTVTLRCDPISGHDNLYWYRRVMGKEIKFLLHFVKESKQDESGMPNNRFLAERTGGTYSTLKVQPAELEDSGVYFCASSQGPRNTEAFFGQGTRLTVV.